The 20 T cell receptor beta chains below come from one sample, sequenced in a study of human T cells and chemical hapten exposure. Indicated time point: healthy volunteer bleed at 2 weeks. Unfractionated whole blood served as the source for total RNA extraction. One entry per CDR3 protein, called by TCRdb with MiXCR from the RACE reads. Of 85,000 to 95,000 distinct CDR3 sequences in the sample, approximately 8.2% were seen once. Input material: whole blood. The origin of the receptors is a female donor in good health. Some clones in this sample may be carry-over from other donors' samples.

CDR3 sequence: CASSYQGIDNEQFF. The DNA for the CDR3 is TGTGCCAGCAGTTACCAAGGTATTGACAATGAGCAGTTCTTC. V usage is TRBV6-2 or TRBV6-3 and J usage is TRBJ2-1; no definite D call. Germline assignment: CDR1 MNHEY and CDR2 SVGEGT. The CDR3 is made up of 14 amino acids. Deletions cut 2 bases from V and 5 bases from J, with 10 bases between.

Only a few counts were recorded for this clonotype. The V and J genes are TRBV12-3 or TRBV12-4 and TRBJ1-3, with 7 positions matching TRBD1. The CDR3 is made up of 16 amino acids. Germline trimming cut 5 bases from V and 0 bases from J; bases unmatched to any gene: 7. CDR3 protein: CASSPTGALSGNTIYF. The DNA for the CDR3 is TGTGCCAGCAGTCCCACAGGGGCCCTCTCTGGAAACACCATATATTTT.

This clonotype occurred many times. The CDR3 is CASSLDRGNYEQYF. CDR3 bases: TGCGCCAGCAGCCTGGACAGGGGGAACTACGAGCAGTACTTC. The V gene is TRBV5-1, the J gene TRBJ2-7; TRBD1 matches at 10 bases. V lost 4 bases, J lost 3 bases, and 4 bases stayed unmatched. In germline, CDR1 is SGHRS, CDR2 YFSETQ. The CDR3 is 14 amino acids. Full variable domain (rest looked up from reference TRBV5-1 and TRBJ2-7): KAGVTQTPRYLIKTRGQQVTLSCSPISGHRSVSWYQQTPGQGLQFLFEYFSETQRNKGNFPGRFSGRQFSNSRSEMNVSTLELGDSALYLCASSLDRGNYEQYFGPGTRLTVT.

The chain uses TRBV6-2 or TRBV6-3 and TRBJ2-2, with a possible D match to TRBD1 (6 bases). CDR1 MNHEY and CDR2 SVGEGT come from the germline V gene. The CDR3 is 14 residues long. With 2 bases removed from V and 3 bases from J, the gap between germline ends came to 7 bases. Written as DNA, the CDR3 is TGTGCCAGCAGTTACCACAGGGACACCGGGGAGCTGTTTTTT. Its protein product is CASSYHRDTGELFF.

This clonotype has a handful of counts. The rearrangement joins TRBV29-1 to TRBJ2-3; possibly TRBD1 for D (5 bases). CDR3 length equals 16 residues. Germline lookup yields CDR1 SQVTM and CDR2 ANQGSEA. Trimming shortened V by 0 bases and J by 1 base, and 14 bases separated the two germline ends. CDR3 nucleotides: TGCAGCGTTGAAGACCCCCTTGAACAGGGCACAGATACGCAGTATTTT. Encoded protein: CSVEDPLEQGTDTQYF.

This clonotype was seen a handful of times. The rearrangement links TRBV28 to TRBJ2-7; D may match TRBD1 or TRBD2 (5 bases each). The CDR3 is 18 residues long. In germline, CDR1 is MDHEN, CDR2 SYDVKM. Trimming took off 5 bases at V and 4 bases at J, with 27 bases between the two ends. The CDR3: CASSPPGAALLRLYEQYF. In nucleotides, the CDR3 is TGTGCCAGCAGTCCCCCCGGGGCCGCCCTTCTTCGCCTTTACGAGCAGTACTTC.

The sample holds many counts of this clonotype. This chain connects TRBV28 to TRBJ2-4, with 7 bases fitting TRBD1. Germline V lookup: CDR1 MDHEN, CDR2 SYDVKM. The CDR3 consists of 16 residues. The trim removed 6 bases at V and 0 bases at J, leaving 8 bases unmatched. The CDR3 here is CASSRDSEIAKNIQYF. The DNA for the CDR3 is TGTGCCAGCAGCAGGGACAGCGAAATAGCCAAAAACATTCAGTACTTC.

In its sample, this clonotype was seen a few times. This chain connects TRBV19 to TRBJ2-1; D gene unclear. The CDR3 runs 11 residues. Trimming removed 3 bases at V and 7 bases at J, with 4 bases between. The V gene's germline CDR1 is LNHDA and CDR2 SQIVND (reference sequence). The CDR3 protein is CASSMDNEQFF. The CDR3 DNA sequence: TGTGCCAGTAGTATGGATAATGAGCAGTTCTTC.

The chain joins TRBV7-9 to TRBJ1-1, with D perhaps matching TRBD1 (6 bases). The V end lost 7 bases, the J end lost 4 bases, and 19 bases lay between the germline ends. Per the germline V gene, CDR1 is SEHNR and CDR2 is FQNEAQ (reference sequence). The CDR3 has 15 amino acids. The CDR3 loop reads CASTQAVGAGTEAFF. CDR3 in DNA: TGTGCCAGCACACAGGCCGTGGGGGCAGGCACTGAAGCTTTCTTT.

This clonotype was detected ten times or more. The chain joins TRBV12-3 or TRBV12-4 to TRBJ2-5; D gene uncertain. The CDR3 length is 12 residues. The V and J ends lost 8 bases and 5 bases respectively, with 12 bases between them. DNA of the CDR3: TGTGCCAGCGTAGGTTCCGGGGAGACCCAGTACTTC. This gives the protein CASVGSGETQYF.

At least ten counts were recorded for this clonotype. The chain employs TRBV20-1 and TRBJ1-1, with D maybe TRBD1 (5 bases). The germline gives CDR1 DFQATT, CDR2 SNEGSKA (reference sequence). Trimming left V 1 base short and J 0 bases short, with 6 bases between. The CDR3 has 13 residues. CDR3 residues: CSARGGLNTEAFF. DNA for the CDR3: TGCAGTGCTAGAGGGGGGTTGAACACTGAAGCTTTCTTT.

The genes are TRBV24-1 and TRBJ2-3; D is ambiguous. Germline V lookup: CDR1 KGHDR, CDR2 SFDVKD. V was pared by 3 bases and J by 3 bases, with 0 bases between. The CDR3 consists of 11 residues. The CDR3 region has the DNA TGTGCCACCAGTGATACAGATACGCAGTATTTT. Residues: CATSDTDTQYF.

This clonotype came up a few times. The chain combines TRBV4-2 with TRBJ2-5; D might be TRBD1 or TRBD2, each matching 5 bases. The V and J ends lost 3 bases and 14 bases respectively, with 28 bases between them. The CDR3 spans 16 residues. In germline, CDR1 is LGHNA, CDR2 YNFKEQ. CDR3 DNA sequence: TGTGCCAGCAGCCAGGGCGAGGGGCGCGAATACGACACGAAATACTTC. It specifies CASSQGEGREYDTKYF.

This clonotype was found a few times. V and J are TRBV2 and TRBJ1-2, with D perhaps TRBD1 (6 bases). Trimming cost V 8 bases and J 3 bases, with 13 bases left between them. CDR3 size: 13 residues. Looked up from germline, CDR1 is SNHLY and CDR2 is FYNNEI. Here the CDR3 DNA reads TGTGCCAGCTCGCCAGGGGCGTACTATGGCTACACCTTC. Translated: CASSPGAYYGYTF.

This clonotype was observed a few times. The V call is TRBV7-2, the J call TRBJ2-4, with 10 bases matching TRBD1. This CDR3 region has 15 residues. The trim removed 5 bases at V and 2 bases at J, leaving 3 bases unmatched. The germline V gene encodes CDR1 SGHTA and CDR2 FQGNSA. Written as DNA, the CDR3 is TGTGCCAGCAGCCCGACAGGGGGCACCAAAAACATTCAGTACTTC. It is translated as CASSPTGGTKNIQYF.

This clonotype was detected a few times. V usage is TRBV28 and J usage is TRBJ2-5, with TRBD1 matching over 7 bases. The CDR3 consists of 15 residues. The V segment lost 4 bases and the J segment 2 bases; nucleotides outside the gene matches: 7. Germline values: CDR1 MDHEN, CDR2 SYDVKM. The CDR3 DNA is TGTGCCAGCAGTTCCCCAGGGGGAGAACAAGAGACCCAGTACTTC. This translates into CASSSPGGEQETQYF.

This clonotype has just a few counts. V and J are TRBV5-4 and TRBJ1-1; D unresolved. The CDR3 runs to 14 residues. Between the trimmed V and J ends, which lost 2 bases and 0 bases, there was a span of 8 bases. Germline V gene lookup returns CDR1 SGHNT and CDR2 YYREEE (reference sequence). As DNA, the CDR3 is TGTGCCAGCAGCTTAGAAAGCATGAACACTGAAGCTTTCTTT. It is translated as CASSLESMNTEAFF.

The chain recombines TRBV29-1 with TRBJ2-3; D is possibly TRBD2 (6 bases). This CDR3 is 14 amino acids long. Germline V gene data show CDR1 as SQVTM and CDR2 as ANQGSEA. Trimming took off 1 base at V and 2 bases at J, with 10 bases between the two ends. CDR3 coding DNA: TGCAGCGTTGAAGGTAGCGGATTCACAGATACGCAGTATTTT. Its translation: CSVEGSGFTDTQYF.

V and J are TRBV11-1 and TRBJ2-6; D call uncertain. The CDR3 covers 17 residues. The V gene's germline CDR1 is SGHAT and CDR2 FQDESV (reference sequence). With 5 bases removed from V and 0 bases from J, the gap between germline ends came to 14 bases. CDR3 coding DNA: TGTGCCAGCAGCCCTCCATTCCGAGTCTCTGGGGCCAACGTCCTGACTTTC. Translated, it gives CASSPPFRVSGANVLTF.

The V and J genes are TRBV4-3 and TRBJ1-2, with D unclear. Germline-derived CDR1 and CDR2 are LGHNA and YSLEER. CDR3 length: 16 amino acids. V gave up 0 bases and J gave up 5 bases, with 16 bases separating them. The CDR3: CASSQDSLETRYGYTF. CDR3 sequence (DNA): TGCGCCAGCAGCCAAGATAGTCTGGAGACAAGATATGGCTACACCTTC.